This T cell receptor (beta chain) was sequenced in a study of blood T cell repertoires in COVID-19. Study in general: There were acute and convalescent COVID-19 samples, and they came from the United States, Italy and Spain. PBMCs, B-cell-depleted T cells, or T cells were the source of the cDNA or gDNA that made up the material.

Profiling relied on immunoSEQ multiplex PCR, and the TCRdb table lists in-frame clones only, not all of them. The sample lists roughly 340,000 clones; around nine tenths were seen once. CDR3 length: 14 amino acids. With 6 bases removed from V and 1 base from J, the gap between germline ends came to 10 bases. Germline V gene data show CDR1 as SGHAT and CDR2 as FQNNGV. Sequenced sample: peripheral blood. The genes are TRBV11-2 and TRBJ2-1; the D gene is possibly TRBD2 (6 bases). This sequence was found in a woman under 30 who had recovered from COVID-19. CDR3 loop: CASSEDYSYNEQFF. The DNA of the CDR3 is TGTGCCAGCAGTGAGGACTATTCCTACAATGAGCAGTTCTTC.